This T cell receptor beta chain stems from a study of shared clonotypes between healthy human individuals. Study-level information: The study used three CD4 naive, three CD4 memory, two CD8 naive and one CD8 memory plate per donor.

Sequenced by immunoSEQ multiplex PCR; TCRdb stores in-frame clones only, minus some. The sample lists roughly 2.2 million clones; more than 85% were seen once. The CDR3 loop spans 14 amino acids. The germline V gene has CDR1 SGHVS and CDR2 FNYEAQ. With regard to this clone: The junction does not match germline at one end; this may be a read error. At the DNA level, this CDR3 is encoded by other sequences in the same sample as well.

Sequenced input: naive CD4+ T cells from PBMCs. Regarding subset: CD45RA+ positively selected. The sequence derives from a man aged 18 to 30 in good health. Some clones in this sample may be carry-over from other donors' samples. The chain couples TRBV7-6 to TRBJ1-1; 7 positions match TRBD1. The CDR3 sequence is CASRTGQQNTEAFF. The CDR3 region has the DNA TGTGCCAGCAGAACGGGACAGCAGAACACTGAAGCTTTCTTC.